Below are 5 T cell receptor beta chains sequenced from a single sample in a study of blood T cell repertoires in COVID-19. Data came from immunoSEQ multiplex PCR; TCRdb stores just in-frame clones and leaves some out. The sample has about 200,000 clones; 75% to 90% are singletons. Source material: peripheral blood. Receptor source: a man aged 55 to 70 who had recovered from COVID-19.

Concerning this clone itself: This specimen includes other DNA sequences encoding the same CDR3. The chain joins TRBV24-1 to TRBJ2-7, with 11 bases identical to TRBD1. V shed 4 bases, J shed 3 bases, and the junction held 4 bases outside the gene matches. The CDR3 has 15 residues. From germline, CDR1 is KGHDR and CDR2 SFDVKD. CDR3 residues: CATSDPGTGGYEQYF. DNA for the CDR3: TGTGCCACCAGTGACCCCGGGACAGGGGGCTACGAGCAGTACTTC.

This chain uses TRBV3-1 (or the pseudogene TRBV3-2) with TRBJ2-3; D is undetermined. V was trimmed by 8 bases and J by 4 bases, leaving 19 bases between them. CDR3 length: 15 residues. Germline-derived CDR1 and CDR2 are LGHDT and YNNKEL (reference sequence). CDR3 amino acids: CASARRPSYADTQYF. The CDR3 DNA reads as TGTGCCAGCGCCAGGCGTCCGAGTTATGCAGATACGCAGTATTTT.

The chain is built from TRBV7-6 and TRBJ2-2, with 11 bases lining up with TRBD2. This CDR3 region has 16 residues. Germline V gene lookup returns CDR1 SGHVS and CDR2 FNYEAQ. J lost 6 bases, V lost 1 base, and 4 bases had no gene match. This CDR3 is CASSLEWTSGPGELFF. The CDR3 region has the DNA TGTGCCAGCAGCTTAGAATGGACTAGCGGGCCCGGGGAGCTGTTTTTT.

The chain recombines TRBV30 with TRBJ2-3; 7 nucleotides line up with TRBD2. V gave up 0 bases and J gave up 3 bases; unmatched junction bases: 6. Germline V lookup: CDR1 GTSNPN, CDR2 SVGIG (reference sequence). This CDR3 is 15 amino acids long. In DNA, the CDR3 is TGTGCCTGGAGTGTAGGGGCGGGAGTAACAGATACGCAGTATTTT. Amino acids: CAWSVGAGVTDTQYF.

V and J are TRBV15 and TRBJ2-7, with TRBD1 matching 10 bases. The CDR3 loop spans 15 amino acids. V dropped 3 bases and J dropped 4; count of bases not matched to a gene: 6. Looked up from germline, CDR1 is LNHNV and CDR2 is YYDKDF (reference sequence). The CDR3 DNA sequence: TGTGCCACCAGCAGCAGGACAGGGGGTATGTACGAGCAGTACTTC. It is translated as CATSSRTGGMYEQYF.